Each of the 29 T cell receptor beta chains below was sequenced from the same sample in a study of shared clonotypes between healthy human individuals. Clones were sequenced by immunoSEQ multiplex PCR, and TCRdb holds only the in-frame ones, with some missing. The data show approximately 480,000 clones, with roughly 79% seen just once and around an eighth held by the top ten. What was sequenced was PBMCs. These receptors originate from a woman aged 35 to 49 in good health. Some clones in this sample may be carry-over from other donors' samples.

The genes are TRBV28 and TRBJ2-2; D is unclear. The V gene lost 8 bases and the J gene lost 5 bases, with 15 bases spanning the gap. Germline assignment: CDR1 MDHEN and CDR2 SYDVKM. The CDR3 is 14 amino acids. CDR3 amino acids: CASLPGWRTGELFF. CDR3 in DNA: TGTGCCAGCCTCCCAGGTTGGCGGACCGGGGAGCTGTTTTTT.

The chain couples TRBV15 to TRBJ2-7, with TRBD2 identical over 7 bases. Per germline, CDR1 LNHNV and CDR2 YYDKDF (reference sequence). After removal of 6 bases from V and 1 base from J, the junction contained 6 bases not matched to a gene. The CDR3 contains 14 residues. The CDR3 sequence is CATRVAGPSYEQYF. For the CDR3, the DNA is TGTGCCACCAGGGTAGCGGGCCCTTCCTACGAGCAGTACTTC.

CDR3 sequence (DNA): TGTGCCAGCAGCATTTTCTCCGGGACTAGAAAAATATTGTGCTACGAGCAGTACTTC. Translation gives CASSIFSGTRKILCYEQYF. This sequence joins TRBV21-1 and TRBJ2-7; the table gives TRBD2 as D, unverified against the DNA. TRBV21-1 is described as a pseudogene. The CDR3 covers 19 residues.

V gene TRBV10-2 combines with J gene TRBJ2-2; D might be TRBD2 (5 bases). Trimming left V 7 bases short and J 1 base short, with 7 bases between. CDR1 and CDR2 (germline): WSHSY, SAAADI. The CDR3 has 13 amino acids. The CDR3 loop reads CASKGLNTGELFF. The CDR3 DNA reads as TGCGCCAGCAAAGGACTGAACACCGGGGAGCTGTTTTTT.

This sequence joins TRBV7-2 and TRBJ1-5; D is uncertain. The CDR3 is 14 residues long. The ends were cut back, 5 bases at V and 2 bases at J, with 10 bases in the middle. Germline CDR1 reads SGHTA; CDR2 reads FQGNSA. The CDR3 reads CASSPHTGNQPQHF. As DNA, the CDR3 is TGTGCCAGCAGCCCCCATACCGGCAATCAGCCCCAGCATTTT.

The rearrangement links TRBV4-3 to TRBJ2-1, with TRBD2 identical over 11 bases. The CDR3 has 16 residues. The V gene's germline CDR1 is LGHNA and CDR2 YSLEER. The trim removed 0 bases at V and 4 bases at J, leaving 2 bases unmatched. CDR3 bases: TGCGCCAGCAGCCAAGAGGGGACTAGCGGATACAATGAGCAGTTCTTC. Amino acid sequence: CASSQEGTSGYNEQFF.

The chain uses TRBV28 and TRBJ1-4, with D possibly matching TRBD1 (5 bases). Germline CDR1 reads MDHEN; CDR2 reads SYDVKM. The CDR3 has 13 residues. V dropped 6 bases and J dropped 4 bases, with 9 bases sitting between them. The CDR3 coding sequence is TGTGCCAGCAGCGGACACATTAATGAAAAACTGTTTTTT. It yields the protein CASSGHINEKLFF.

The CDR3 here is CASSPVREGNQPQHF. The CDR3 bases are TGTGCCAGCTCACCGGTCAGGGAGGGCAATCAGCCCCAGCATTTT. The V gene is TRBV18, the J gene TRBJ1-5; possible D gene TRBD1, 5 bases. The ends were cut back, 3 bases at V and 2 bases at J, with 11 bases in the middle. The CDR3 extends over 15 amino acids. The germline V gene has CDR1 KGHSH and CDR2 LQKENI. Filled out from reference TRBV18 and TRBJ1-5, the complete variable domain reads NAGVMQNPRHLVRRRGQEARLRCSPMKGHSHVYWYRQLPEEGLKFMVYLQKENIIDESGMPKERFSAEFPKEGPSILRIQQVVRGDSAAYFCASSPVREGNQPQHFGDGTRLSIL.

The count of this clone is one. The chain is built from TRBV5-6 and TRBJ2-7, with D unclear. Germline CDR1 is SGHDT and CDR2 is YYEEEE. V dropped 2 bases and J dropped 4 bases, with 16 bases sitting between them. The CDR3 has 15 amino acids. CDR3 residues: CASSFGLDSEYEQYF. In nucleotides, the CDR3 is TGTGCCAGCAGCTTTGGGCTTGATTCTGAATACGAGCAGTACTTC.

The CDR3 sequence: CASRIGETQYF. In DNA form, the CDR3 reads TGTGCCAGTAGAATCGGAGAGACCCAGTACTTC. This chain links TRBV19 with TRBJ2-5; D call uncertain. Germline values: CDR1 LNHDA, CDR2 SQIVND (reference sequence). The ends were cut back, 6 bases at V and 4 bases at J, with 6 bases in the middle. This CDR3 is 11 amino acids long.

The chain carries TRBV4-1 and TRBJ1-1; TRBD1 aligns across 11 bases. CDR3 size: 15 residues. With 4 bases clipped from V and 5 bases from J, the junction kept 6 bases outside the gene matches. Germline V gene sequence: CDR1 MGHRA, CDR2 YSYEKL. The CDR3 is CASSPRTGGRTEAFF. CDR3 sequence (DNA): TGCGCCAGCAGCCCTCGGACAGGGGGCAGGACTGAAGCTTTCTTT.

The chain uses TRBV29-1 and TRBJ2-7, with no clear D. The CDR3 covers 13 residues. Germline assignment: CDR1 SQVTM and CDR2 ANQGSEA. CDR3 loop: CRFMSVFGYEQYF. CDR3 DNA: TGCAGGTTTATGTCCGTTTTCGGCTACGAGCAGTACTTC.

The genes are TRBV28 and TRBJ2-3; perhaps TRBD1 as D (5 bases). This CDR3 is built from 14 residues. Between the trimmed V and J ends, which lost 4 bases and 0 bases, there was a span of 8 bases. Germline CDR1 reads MDHEN; CDR2 reads SYDVKM. The CDR3 here is CASSSPGSTDTQYF. The CDR3 DNA reads as TGTGCCAGCAGTTCACCAGGGAGCACAGATACGCAGTATTTT. Variable domain in full (rest from reference TRBV28 and TRBJ2-3): DVKVTQSSRYLVKRTGEKVFLECVQDMDHENMFWYRQDPGLGLRLIYFSYDVKMKEKGDIPEGYSVSREKKERFSLILESASTNQTSMYLCASSSPGSTDTQYFGPGTRLTVL.

The gene calls are TRBV7-2 and TRBJ2-7, with 8 bases that match TRBD2. Germline V CDR1 and CDR2: SGHTA, FQGNSA. The CDR3 covers 16 residues. Germline trimming cut 2 bases from V and 3 bases from J; bases unmatched to any gene: 9. DNA for the CDR3: TGTGCCAGCAGCTTACGCTCGATAGCGGGGATCTACGAGCAGTACTTC. Its translation is CASSLRSIAGIYEQYF.

The gene calls are TRBV28 and TRBJ2-3; 9 bases are shared with TRBD1. Looked up from germline, CDR1 is MDHEN and CDR2 is SYDVKM. This CDR3 spans 15 amino acids. The ends lost 6 bases at V and 3 bases at J; junction bases unmatched: 7. Written as DNA, the CDR3 is TGTGCCAGCAGCAAAACAGGGGGCGGTACAGATACGCAGTATTTT. Encoded protein: CASSKTGGGTDTQYF.

V is TRBV19 and J is TRBJ2-5; TRBD2 agrees at 11 bases. This CDR3 has 16 residues. Germline lookup yields CDR1 LNHDA and CDR2 SQIVND (reference sequence). V was pared by 5 bases and J by 7 bases, with 12 bases of the junction left unmatched. The CDR3 loop reads CASSGIAGGERGTQYF. The CDR3 nucleotides read TGTGCCAGTAGTGGAATAGCGGGAGGGGAGAGAGGGACCCAGTACTTC.

The rearrangement joins TRBV7-6 to TRBJ2-3; no firm D call. The V end was cut by 1 base, the J end by 2 bases, with 13 bases between. Looked up from germline, CDR1 is SGHVS and CDR2 is FNYEAQ. CDR3 size: 16 residues. The CDR3 DNA follows: TGTGCCAGCAGCTTAGTTGATAGGAGATTCACAGATACGCAGTATTTT. Translated: CASSLVDRRFTDTQYF.

The chain has TRBV6-5 and TRBJ1-4; D is uncertain. The CDR3 sequence is 16 residues long. V gave up 2 bases and J gave up 5 bases, with 15 bases separating them. CDR1 and CDR2 from the germline V gene are MNHEY and SVGAGI. CDR3 residues: CASSYQLPATNEKLFF. The DNA for the CDR3 is TGTGCCAGCAGTTACCAGCTTCCGGCCACAAATGAAAAACTGTTTTTT.

V gene TRBV30 combines with J gene TRBJ1-5, with D tentatively TRBD1 (5 bases). CDR3 length: 13 residues. Trimming took 4 bases from V and 3 from J, leaving 10 bases between them. Germline V gene sequence: CDR1 GTSNPN, CDR2 SVGIG (reference sequence). Written as DNA, the CDR3 is TGTGCCTGGACAGGAGGGGACAATCAGCCCCAGCATTTT. Protein product: CAWTGGDNQPQHF.

The gene calls are TRBV7-2 and TRBJ1-4; D is ambiguous. CDR1 is SGHTA, CDR2 FQGNSA, per germline. The CDR3 extends over 12 amino acids. The V end lost 5 bases, the J end lost 5 bases, and 6 bases lay between the germline ends. CDR3 sequence reads: CASSRRNEKLFF. The CDR3 DNA is TGTGCCAGCAGCCGTCGAAATGAAAAACTGTTTTTT. Together with reference TRBV7-2 and TRBJ1-4, the CDR3 gives the full variable domain: GAGVSQSPSNKVTEKGKDVELRCDPISGHTALYWYRQSLGQGLEFLIYFQGNSAPDKSGLPSDRFSAERTGGSVSTLTIQRTQQEDSAVYLCASSRRNEKLFFGSGTQLSVL.

The gene calls are TRBV19 and TRBJ2-2; D may match TRBD1 or TRBD2 (5 bases each). The CDR3 has 15 amino acids. The germline V gene encodes CDR1 LNHDA and CDR2 SQIVND (reference sequence). V lost 1 base, J lost 0 bases, and 6 bases lay in between. The CDR3 DNA reads as TGTGCCAGTAGTATAGTGGGGGCGAACACCGGGGAGCTGTTTTTT. Encoded protein: CASSIVGANTGELFF.

This clone was recorded a few times. V is TRBV6-1 and J is TRBJ2-1; D possibly corresponds to TRBD2 (5 bases). The germline V gene encodes CDR1 MNHNS and CDR2 SASEGT. The CDR3 is 16 residues long. With 2 bases removed from V and 4 bases from J, the gap between germline ends came to 15 bases. The DNA for the CDR3 is TGTGCCAGCAGTGAATTTGAACTAGGACCTTACAATGAGCAGTTCTTC. This sequence encodes CASSEFELGPYNEQFF.

This clone appeared once. The chain combines TRBV7-3 with TRBJ2-7; D unresolved. The CDR3 has 13 amino acids. The germline CDR1 and CDR2 sequences are SGHTA and FQGTGA. The V and J ends lost 5 bases and 9 bases respectively, with 17 bases between them. The CDR3 DNA is TGTGCCAGCAGCCAATCGGCTTTCTCGGCGCAGTACTTC. This codes for CASSQSAFSAQYF.

Of note for this clone: This CDR3 is also generated by other DNA sequences in the sample. The chain uses TRBV7-9 and TRBJ1-1; D unresolved. Trimming removed 1 base at V and 1 base at J, with 4 bases between. CDR1 is SEHNR and CDR2 is FQNEAQ in the germline V gene (reference sequence). This CDR3 is built from 13 residues. CDR3 sequence reads: CASSLVENTEAFF. DNA of the CDR3: TGTGCCAGCAGCTTAGTTGAGAACACTGAAGCTTTCTTT.

Only a few counts were recorded for this clone. V and J are TRBV10-3 and TRBJ2-1; perhaps D is TRBD1 or TRBD2 (5 bases each). The CDR3 length is 16 residues. Trimming took off 3 bases at V and 4 bases at J, with 16 bases between the two ends. Germline V CDR1 and CDR2: ENHRY, SYGVKD. The CDR3 nucleotides are TGTGCCATCAGTGATGTTGGGGGAAATGGGTACAATGAGCAGTTCTTC. Its protein is CAISDVGGNGYNEQFF.

The chain is built from TRBV30 and TRBJ2-2; weak D call: TRBD2 (5 bases). Trimming took 2 bases from V and 2 from J, leaving 6 bases between them. This CDR3 spans 13 amino acids. The germline V gene encodes CDR1 GTSNPN and CDR2 SVGIG (reference sequence). CDR3 DNA sequence: TGTGCCTGGAGTACGGGAAACACCGGGGAGCTGTTTTTT. It translates to CAWSTGNTGELFF.

V is TRBV4-1 and J is TRBJ1-3; perhaps TRBD1 as D (5 bases). With 3 bases removed from V and 0 bases from J, the gap between germline ends came to 27 bases. The CDR3 totals 21 residues. CDR1 and CDR2 (germline): MGHRA, YSYEKL. CDR3 sequence (DNA): TGCGCCAGCAGCCACCCCATAACCCTTAAGAATAACAGGCACTCTGGAAACACCATATATTTT. It yields the protein CASSHPITLKNNRHSGNTIYF.

This clone occurred a few times. The V gene is TRBV11-1, the J gene TRBJ1-2, with TRBD1 matching over 8 bases. The germline gives CDR1 SGHAT, CDR2 FQDESV (reference sequence). Trimming cost V 0 bases and J 3 bases; bases outside gene matches: 3. This CDR3 contains 15 residues. The CDR3, as DNA: TGTGCCAGCAGCTTAGCCCCGACAGGGGACTATGGCTACACCTTC. Its protein product is CASSLAPTGDYGYTF.

This chain joins TRBV27 and TRBJ2-7; 9 bases agree with TRBD2. The junction had 6 bases not matched to a gene; V was cut back by 6 bases and J by 3 bases. The CDR3 is 14 residues long. Per germline, CDR1 MNHEY and CDR2 SMNVEV (reference sequence). CDR3 nucleotide sequence: TGTGCCAGCAGGGAGGGACTAGCTTACTACGAGCAGTACTTC. This encodes CASREGLAYYEQYF.